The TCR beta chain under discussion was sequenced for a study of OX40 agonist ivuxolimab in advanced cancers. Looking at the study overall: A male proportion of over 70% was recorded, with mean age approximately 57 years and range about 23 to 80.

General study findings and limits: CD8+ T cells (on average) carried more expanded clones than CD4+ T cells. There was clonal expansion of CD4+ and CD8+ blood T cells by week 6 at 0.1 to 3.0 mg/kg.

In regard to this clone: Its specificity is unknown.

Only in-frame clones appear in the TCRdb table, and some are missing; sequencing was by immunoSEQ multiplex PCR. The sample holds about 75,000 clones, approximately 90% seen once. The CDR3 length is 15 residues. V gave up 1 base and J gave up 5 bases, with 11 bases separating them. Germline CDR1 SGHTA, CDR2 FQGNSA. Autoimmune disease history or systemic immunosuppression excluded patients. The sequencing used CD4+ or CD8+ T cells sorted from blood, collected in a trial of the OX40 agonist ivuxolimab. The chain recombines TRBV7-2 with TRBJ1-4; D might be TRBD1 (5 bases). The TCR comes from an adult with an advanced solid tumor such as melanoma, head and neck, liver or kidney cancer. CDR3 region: CASSLDGGFNEKLFF. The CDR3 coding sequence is TGTGCCAGCAGCTTAGACGGGGGTTTCAATGAAAAACTGTTTTTT.